This T cell receptor beta chain was retrieved from a study of a mutant IDH1 vaccine in newly diagnosed glioma. Background on the study: Scheduled for weeks 1, 3, 5, 7, 11, 15, 19 and 23, eight vaccinations were given to patients. Earlier therapy was either radiotherapy, temozolomide, or both, and most got both.

As to time point: week 23, last vaccination. Doses of 300 ug of mutant IDH1 20-mer peptide were given with topical imiquimod. Whole-study results and caveats: Any relationship between pseudoprogression and changes in top peripheral T cell clonotypes seemed absent.

About this clone itself: The antigen is not known.

V lost 0 bases to trimming and J lost 2 bases, with 14 bases between them. The germline V gene has CDR1 LNHNV and CDR2 YYDKDF (reference sequence). This CDR3 spans 16 amino acids. Sequencing used immunoSEQ multiplex PCR; TCRdb keeps in-frame clones, though not all of them. The sample has around 85,000 clones, approximately 85% seen once; the top ten hold around 2%. The sequence derives from a young man with glioma. Some clones in this sample may be carry-over from other donors' samples. The source was PBMCs, collected from a glioma patient whose treatment included an IDH1 peptide vaccine. This chain joins TRBV15 and TRBJ2-7; D not resolved. CDR3 residues: CATSREGLFDAYEQYF. The CDR3 region has the DNA TGTGCCACCAGCAGAGAAGGGCTCTTTGATGCCTACGAGCAGTACTTC.